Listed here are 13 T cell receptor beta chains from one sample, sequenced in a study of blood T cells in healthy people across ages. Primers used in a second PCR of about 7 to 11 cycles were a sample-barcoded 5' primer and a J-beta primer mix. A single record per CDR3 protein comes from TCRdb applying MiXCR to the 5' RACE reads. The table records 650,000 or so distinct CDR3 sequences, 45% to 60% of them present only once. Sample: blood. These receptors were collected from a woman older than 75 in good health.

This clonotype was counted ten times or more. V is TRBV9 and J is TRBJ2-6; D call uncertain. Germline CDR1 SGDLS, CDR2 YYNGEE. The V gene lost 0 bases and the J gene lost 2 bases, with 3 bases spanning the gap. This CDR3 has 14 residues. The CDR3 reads CASSVVTGANVLTF. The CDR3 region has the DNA TGTGCCAGCAGCGTAGTGACTGGGGCCAACGTCCTGACTTTC. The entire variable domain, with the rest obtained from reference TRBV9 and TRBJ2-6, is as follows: DSGVTQTPKHLITATGQRVTLRCSPRSGDLSVYWYQQSLDQGLQFLIQYYNGEERAKGNILERFSAQQFPDLHSELNLSSLELGDSALYFCASSVVTGANVLTFGAGSRLTVL.

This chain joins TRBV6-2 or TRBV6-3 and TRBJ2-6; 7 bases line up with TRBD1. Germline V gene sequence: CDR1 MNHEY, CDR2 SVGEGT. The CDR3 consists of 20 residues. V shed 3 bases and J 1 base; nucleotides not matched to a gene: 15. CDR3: CASSYELTGDSWSGANVLTF. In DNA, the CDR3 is TGTGCCAGCAGTTATGAGTTAACAGGGGATAGTTGGTCTGGGGCCAACGTCCTGACTTTC.

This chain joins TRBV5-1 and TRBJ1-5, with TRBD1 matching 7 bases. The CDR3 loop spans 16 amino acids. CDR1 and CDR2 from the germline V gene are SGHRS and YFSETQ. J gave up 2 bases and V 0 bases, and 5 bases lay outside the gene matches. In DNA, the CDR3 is TGCGCCAGCAGCTTGGGACAGGGAGGGGGCAATCAGCCCCAGCATTTT. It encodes CASSLGQGGGNQPQHF.

The CDR3 nucleotides are TGTGCCAGCAGCCTTGAAGAACGGGGAACTGAAGCTTTCTTT. It yields the protein CASSLEERGTEAFF. The chain has TRBV3-1 and TRBJ1-1, with unresolved D. V shed 4 bases and J shed 5 bases, with 14 bases lying between them. CDR1 is LGHDT, CDR2 YNNKEL, per germline (reference sequence). The CDR3 is made up of 14 amino acids.

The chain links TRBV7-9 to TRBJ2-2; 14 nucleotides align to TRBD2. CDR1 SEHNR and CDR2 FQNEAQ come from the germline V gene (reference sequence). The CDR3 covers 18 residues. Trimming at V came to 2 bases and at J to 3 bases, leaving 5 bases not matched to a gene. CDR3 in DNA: TGTGCCAGCAGCTTATCTGGGACTAGCGGGAGCTACACCGGGGAGCTGTTTTTT. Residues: CASSLSGTSGSYTGELFF. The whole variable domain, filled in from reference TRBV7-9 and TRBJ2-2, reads DTGVSQNPRHKITKRGQNVTFRCDPISEHNRLYWYRQTLGQGPEFLTYFQNEAQLEKSRLLSDRFSAERPKGSFSTLEIQRTEQGDSAMYLCASSLSGTSGSYTGELFFGEGSRLTVL.

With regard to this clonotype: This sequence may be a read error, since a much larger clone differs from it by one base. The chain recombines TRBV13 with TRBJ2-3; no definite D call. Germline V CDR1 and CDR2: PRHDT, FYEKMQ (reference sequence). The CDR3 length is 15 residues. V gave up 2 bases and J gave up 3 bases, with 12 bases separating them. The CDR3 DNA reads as TGTGCCAGCAGCTTAAATCGGCACGTGACAGATACGCAGTATTTT. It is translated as CASSLNRHVTDTQYF.

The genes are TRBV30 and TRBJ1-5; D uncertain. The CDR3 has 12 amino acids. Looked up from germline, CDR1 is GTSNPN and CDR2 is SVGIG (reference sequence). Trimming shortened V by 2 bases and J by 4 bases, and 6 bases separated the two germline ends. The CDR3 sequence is CAWSLGNQPQHF. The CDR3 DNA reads TGTGCCTGGAGTCTAGGTAATCAGCCCCAGCATTTT.

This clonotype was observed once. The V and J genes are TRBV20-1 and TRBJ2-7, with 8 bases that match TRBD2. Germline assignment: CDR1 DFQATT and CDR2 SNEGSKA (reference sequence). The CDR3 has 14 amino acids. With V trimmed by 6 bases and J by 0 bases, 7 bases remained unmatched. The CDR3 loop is CSASSGRSSYEQYF. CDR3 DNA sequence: TGCAGTGCCTCTAGCGGGCGTAGCTCCTACGAGCAGTACTTC.

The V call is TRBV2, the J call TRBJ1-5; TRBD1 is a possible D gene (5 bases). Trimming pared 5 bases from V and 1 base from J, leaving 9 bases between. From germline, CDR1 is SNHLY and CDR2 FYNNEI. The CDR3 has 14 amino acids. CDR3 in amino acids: CASSFRGSNQPQHF. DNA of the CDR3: TGTGCCAGCAGTTTCCGGGGCAGCAATCAGCCCCAGCATTTT. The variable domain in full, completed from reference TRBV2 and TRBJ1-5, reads EPEVTQTPSHQVTQMGQEVILRCVPISNHLYFYWYRQILGQKVEFLVSFYNNEISEKSEIFDDQFSVERPDGSNFTLKIRSTKLEDSAMYFCASSFRGSNQPQHFGDGTRLSIL.

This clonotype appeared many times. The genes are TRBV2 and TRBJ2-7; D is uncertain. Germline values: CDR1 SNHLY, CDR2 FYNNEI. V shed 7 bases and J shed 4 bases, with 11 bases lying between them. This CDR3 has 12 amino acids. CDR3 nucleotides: TGTGCCAGCACCGTATTCTGGTACGAGCAGTACTTC. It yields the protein CASTVFWYEQYF.

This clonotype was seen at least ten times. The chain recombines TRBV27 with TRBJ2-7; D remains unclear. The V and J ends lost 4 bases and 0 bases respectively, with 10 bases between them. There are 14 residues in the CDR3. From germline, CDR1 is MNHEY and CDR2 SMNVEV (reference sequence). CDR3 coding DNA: TGTGCCAGCAGTTATAATGGCGCCTCCTACGAGCAGTACTTC. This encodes CASSYNGASYEQYF.

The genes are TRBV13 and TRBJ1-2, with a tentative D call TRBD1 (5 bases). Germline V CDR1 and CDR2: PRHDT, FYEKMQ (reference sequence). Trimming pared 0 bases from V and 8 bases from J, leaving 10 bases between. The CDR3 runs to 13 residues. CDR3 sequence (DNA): TGTGCCAGCAGCTTAGGGGGGGTCGGGGGCTACACCTTC. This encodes CASSLGGVGGYTF.

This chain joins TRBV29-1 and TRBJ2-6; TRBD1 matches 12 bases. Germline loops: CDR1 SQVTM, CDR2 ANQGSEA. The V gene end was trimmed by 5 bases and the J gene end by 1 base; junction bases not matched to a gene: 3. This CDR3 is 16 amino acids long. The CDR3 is CSVRDRGPSGANVLTF. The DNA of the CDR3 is TGCAGCGTTCGGGACAGGGGGCCATCTGGGGCCAACGTCCTGACTTTC.